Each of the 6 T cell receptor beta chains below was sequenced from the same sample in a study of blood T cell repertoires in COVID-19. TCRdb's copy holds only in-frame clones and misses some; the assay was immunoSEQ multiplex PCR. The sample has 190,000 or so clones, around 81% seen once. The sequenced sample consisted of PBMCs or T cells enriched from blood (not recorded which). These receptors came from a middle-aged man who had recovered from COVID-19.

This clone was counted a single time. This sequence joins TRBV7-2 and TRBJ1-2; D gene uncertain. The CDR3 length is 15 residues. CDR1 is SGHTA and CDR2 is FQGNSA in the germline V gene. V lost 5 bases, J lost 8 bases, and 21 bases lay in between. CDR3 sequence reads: CASSRQEPRRAGYTF. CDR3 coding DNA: TGTGCCAGCAGCCGCCAAGAGCCCCGGAGGGCGGGCTACACCTTC.

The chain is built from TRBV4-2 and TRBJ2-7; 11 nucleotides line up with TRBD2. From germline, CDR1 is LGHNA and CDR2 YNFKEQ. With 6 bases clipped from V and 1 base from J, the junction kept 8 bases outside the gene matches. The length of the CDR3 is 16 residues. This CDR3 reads CASSRGLAETSYEQYF. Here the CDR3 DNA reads TGTGCCAGCAGTCGGGGACTAGCGGAAACTTCCTACGAGCAGTACTTC.

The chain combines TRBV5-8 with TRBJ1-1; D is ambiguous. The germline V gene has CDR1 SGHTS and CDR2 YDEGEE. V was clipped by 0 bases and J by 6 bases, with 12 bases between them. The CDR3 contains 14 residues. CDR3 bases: TGTGCCAGCAGCTTGGGACTAGGGATATCTGAAGCTTTCTTT. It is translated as CASSLGLGISEAFF.

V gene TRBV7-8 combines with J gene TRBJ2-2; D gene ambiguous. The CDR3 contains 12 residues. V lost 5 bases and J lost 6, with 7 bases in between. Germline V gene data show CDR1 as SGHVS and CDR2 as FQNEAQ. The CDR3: CASSLGPGELFF. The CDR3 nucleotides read TGTGCCAGCAGCCTTGGGCCCGGGGAGCTGTTTTTT. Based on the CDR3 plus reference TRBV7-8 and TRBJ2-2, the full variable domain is GAGVSQSPRYKVAKRGQDVALRCDPISGHVSLFWYQQALGQGPEFLTYFQNEAQLDKSGLPSDRFFAERPEGSVSTLKIQRTQQEDSAVYLCASSLGPGELFFGEGSRLTVL.

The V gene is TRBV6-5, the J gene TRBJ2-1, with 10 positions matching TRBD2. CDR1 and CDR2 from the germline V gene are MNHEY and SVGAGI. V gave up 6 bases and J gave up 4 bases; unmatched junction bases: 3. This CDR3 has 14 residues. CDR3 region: CASRGLAAYNEQFF. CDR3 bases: TGTGCCAGCAGAGGACTAGCGGCGTACAATGAGCAGTTCTTC.

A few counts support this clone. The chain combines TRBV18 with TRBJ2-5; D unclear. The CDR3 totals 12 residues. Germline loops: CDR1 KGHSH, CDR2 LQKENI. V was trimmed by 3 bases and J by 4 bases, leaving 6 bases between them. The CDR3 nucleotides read TGTGCCAGCTCACCCCCCCGAGAGACCCAGTACTTC. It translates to CASSPPRETQYF.